This T cell receptor (beta chain) appears in the sequencing data of a study of PD-L1 blockade in urothelial cancer. Study overall: Males with urothelial cancer arising in the bladder constituted about nine tenths of the roughly 29 patients. When blood samples were assessed, the median T cell count was 141,255. Prior regimens of chemotherapy numbered 0 to 3 per patient. Study findings and constraints: Pretreatment blood TCR clonality under the median forecast improved survival.

A remark on this clone: Its cognate antigen is unknown.

The germline CDR1 and CDR2 sequences are MDHEN and SYDVKM. The CDR3 contains 15 residues. The V end was cut by 5 bases, the J end by 3 bases, with 13 bases between. The protocol was immunoSEQ multiplex PCR, while the TCRdb copy is restricted to in-frame clones and leaves out a portion. The repertoire holds around 100,000 clones, with roughly nine tenths as singletons. V is TRBV28 and J is TRBJ1-4; D might be TRBD1 (5 bases). The sequence was obtained from a woman of 80 years or more with urothelial cancer. The sequencing used PBMCs, collected around atezolizumab (anti-PD-L1) treatment. CDR3 sequence: CASSEPGMANEKLFF. DNA for the CDR3: TGTGCCAGCAGTGAACCAGGGATGGCTAATGAAAAACTGTTTTTT.